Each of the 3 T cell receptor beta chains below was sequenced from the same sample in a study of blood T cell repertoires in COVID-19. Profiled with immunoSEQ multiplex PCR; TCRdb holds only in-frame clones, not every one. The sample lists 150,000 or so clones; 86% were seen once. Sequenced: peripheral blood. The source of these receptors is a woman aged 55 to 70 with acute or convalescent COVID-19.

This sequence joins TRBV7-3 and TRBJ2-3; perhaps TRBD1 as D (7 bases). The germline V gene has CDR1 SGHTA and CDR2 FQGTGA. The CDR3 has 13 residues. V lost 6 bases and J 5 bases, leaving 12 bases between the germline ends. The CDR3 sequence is CASRRQGGDTQYF. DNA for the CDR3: TGTGCCAGCAGGCGACAGGGAGGAGATACGCAGTATTTT.

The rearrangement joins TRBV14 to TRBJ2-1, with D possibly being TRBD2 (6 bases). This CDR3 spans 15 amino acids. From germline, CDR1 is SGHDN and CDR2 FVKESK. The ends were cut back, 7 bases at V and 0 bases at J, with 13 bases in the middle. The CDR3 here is CASNRGTNSYNEQFF. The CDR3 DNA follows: TGTGCCAGCAATCGGGGGACCAACTCCTACAATGAGCAGTTCTTC. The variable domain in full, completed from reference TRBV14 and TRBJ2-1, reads EAGVTQFPSHSVIEKGQTVTLRCDPISGHDNLYWYRRVMGKEIKFLLHFVKESKQDESGMPNNRFLAERTGGTYSTLKVQPAELEDSGVYFCASNRGTNSYNEQFFGPGTRLTVL.

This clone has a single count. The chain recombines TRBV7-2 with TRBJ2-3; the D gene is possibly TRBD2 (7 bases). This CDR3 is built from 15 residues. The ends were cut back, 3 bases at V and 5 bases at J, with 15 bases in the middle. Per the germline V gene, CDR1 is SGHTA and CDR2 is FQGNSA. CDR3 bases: TGTGCCAGCAGCTTGGAGGGGGGGCTCCGAGATACGCAGTATTTT. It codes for CASSLEGGLRDTQYF.